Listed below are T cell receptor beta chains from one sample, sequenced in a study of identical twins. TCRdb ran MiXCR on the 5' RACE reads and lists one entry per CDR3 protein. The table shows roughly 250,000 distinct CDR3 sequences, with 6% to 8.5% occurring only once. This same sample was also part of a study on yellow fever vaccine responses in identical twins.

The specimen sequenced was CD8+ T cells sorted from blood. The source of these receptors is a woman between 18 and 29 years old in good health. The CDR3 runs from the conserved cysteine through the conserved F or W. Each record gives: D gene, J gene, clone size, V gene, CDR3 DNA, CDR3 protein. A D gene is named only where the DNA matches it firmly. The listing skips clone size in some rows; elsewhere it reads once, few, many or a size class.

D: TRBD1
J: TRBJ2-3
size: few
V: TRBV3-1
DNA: TGTGCCAGCAGCCAAGGACAGGGAGAAGCGGATACGCAGTATTTT
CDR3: CASSQGQGEADTQYF

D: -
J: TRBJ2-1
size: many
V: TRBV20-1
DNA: TGCAGTGCTAGAGATGATGGCTATGAGCAGTTCTTC
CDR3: CSARDDGYEQFF

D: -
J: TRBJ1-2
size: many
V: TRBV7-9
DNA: TGTGCCAGCAGCTCCGGCCGAGGCTACACCTTC
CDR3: CASSSGRGYTF

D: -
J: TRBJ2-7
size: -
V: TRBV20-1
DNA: TGCAGTGCTAGCCTCCTCGCACCTCCCTACGAGCAGTACTTC
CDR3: CSASLLAPPYEQYF

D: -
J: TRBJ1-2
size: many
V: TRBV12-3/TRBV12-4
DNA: TGTGCCAGCACTCCCCGGGCACAGTTCTATGGCTACACCTTC
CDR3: CASTPRAQFYGYTF

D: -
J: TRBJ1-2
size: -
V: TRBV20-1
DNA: TGCAGTGCTAGAGATGACAGCTTCTCTGGCTACACCTTC
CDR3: CSARDDSFSGYTF

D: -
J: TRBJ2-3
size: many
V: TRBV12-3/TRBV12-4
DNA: TGTGCCAGCAGTTTAGGTGGCTCACTCCGGGATACGCAGTATTTT
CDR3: CASSLGGSLRDTQYF

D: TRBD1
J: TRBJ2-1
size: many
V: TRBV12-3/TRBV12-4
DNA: TGTGCCAGCAGTTCAATGACAGGGGTCTCCTACAATGAGCAGTTCTTC
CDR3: CASSSMTGVSYNEQFF

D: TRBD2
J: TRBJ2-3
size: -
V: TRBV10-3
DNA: TGTGCCATCAGTGTTAGCGGGGACTTGGATACGCAGTATTTT
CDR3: CAISVSGDLDTQYF

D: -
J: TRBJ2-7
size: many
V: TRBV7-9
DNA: TGTGCCAGCAGCTTCCTAGACCACGAGCAGTACTTC
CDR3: CASSFLDHEQYF

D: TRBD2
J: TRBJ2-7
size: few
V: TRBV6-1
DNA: TGTGCCAGCAGCCCCTGGGGAGAAGCGGGAGTTTCCTACGAGCAGTACTTC
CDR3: CASSPWGEAGVSYEQYF

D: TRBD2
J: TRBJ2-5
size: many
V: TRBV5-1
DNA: TGCGCCAGCAGCTTGACCCTTGCGCTAGCGGGAGAGGAGACCCAGTACTTC
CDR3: CASSLTLALAGEETQYF

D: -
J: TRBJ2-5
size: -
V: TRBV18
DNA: TGTGCCAGCGACCGCTACGACAGAAAAGAGACCCAGTACTTC
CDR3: CASDRYDRKETQYF

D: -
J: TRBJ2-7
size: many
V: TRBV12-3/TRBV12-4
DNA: TGTGCCAGCAGAACCCCACTAGGCTACGAGCAGTACTTC
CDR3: CASRTPLGYEQYF

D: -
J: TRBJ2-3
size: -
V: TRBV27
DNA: TGTGCCAGCAGTTTGGATCTAGCGAGAGTGAATACGCAGTATTTT
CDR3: CASSLDLARVNTQYF

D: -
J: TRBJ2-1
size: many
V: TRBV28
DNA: TGTGCCAGCACCCTGCCTGGTGAGCAGTTCTTC
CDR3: CASTLPGEQFF

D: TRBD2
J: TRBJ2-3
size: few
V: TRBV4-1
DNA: TGCGCCAGCAGCCAAGATGGACTAGCGCGAGATACGCAGTATTTT
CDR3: CASSQDGLARDTQYF

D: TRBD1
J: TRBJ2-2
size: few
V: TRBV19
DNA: TGTGCCAGTAGTATAGGACAGGGGTATATCGGGGAGCTGTTTTTT
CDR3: CASSIGQGYIGELFF

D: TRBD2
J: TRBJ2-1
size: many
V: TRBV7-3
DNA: TGTGCCAGCAGCCCGGAGGGACTAAAGGGAGAGCAGTTCTTC
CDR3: CASSPEGLKGEQFF

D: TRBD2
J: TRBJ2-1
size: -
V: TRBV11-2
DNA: TGTGCCAGCAGCCGGGGACTAGCGGGAGGGTCGGGGACCAATGAGCAGTTCTTC
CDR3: CASSRGLAGGSGTNEQFF

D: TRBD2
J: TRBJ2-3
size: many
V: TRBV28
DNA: TGTGCCAGCAGTTTAGGACTAGCGGGGAGAGGTAGCACAGATACGCAGTATTTT
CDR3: CASSLGLAGRGSTDTQYF

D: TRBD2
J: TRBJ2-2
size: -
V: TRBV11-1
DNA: TGTGCCAGCAGCCCCGCGCCGGGCGGGACTAGCGGCACCGGGGAGCTGTCTTTT
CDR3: CASSPAPGGTSGTGELSF

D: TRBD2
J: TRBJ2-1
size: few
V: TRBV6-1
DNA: TGTGCCAGCAGTGGCCCCGGGCTAGCGGGGTACAATGAGCAGTTCTTC
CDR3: CASSGPGLAGYNEQFF

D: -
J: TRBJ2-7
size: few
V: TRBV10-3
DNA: TGTGCCATAAGACTAGACTCTAACGAGCAGTACTTC
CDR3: CAIRLDSNEQYF